This T cell receptor beta chain was recovered during a study of cytomegalovirus exposure and HLA in healthy donors. Study-wide context: Roughly 180 million T cells yielded approximately 100 million unique TCR beta sequences, as an earlier analysis found. Drawn from HLA-typed donors, around 85 million unique TCRs were held in an early data release.

The V end was cut by 5 bases, the J end by 1 base, with 14 bases between. CDR3 length: 16 residues. CDR1 is MGHRA, CDR2 YSYEKL, per germline. A word on this clone: The antigen is not known.

The study sampled nominally healthy donors, though unrecorded immune exposures were likely. PCR primers comprised 60 Vbeta and 13 Jbeta primers. The data were produced by immunoSEQ multiplex PCR, yet TCRdb's version contains in-frame clones alone and is incomplete. There are some 62,000 clones in the sample; roughly 86% occur only once, and more than 1.4% lies in the top ten. Study-wide results and caveats: Indistinguishable V segments such as TRBV6-2 and TRBV6-3 were excluded.

Sequencing was carried out using PBMCs. This sequence was found in a man between 18 and 35 years old in good health and CMV-seronegative. The chain recombines TRBV4-1 with TRBJ2-2; the D gene is possibly TRBD2 (7 bases). This CDR3 is CASSSRGGENTGELFF. DNA for the CDR3: TGCGCCAGCAGCTCCCGAGGGGGGGAGAACACCGGGGAGCTGTTTTTT.